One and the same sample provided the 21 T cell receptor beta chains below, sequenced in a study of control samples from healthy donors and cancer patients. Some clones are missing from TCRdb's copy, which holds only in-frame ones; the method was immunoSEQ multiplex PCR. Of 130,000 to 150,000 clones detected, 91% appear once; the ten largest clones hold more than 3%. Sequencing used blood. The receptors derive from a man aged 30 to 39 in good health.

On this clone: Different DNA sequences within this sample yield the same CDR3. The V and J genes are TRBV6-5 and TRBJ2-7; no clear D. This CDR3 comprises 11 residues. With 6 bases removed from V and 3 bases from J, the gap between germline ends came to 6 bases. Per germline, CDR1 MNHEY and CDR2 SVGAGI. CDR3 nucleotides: TGTGCCAGCAGAGACTTCTACGAGCAGTACTTC. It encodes CASRDFYEQYF.

The CDR3 DNA follows: TGTGCCAGCAGACCCTATAGGACAGATACGCAGTATTTT. Its translation is CASRPYRTDTQYF. This chain links TRBV7-9 with TRBJ2-3; D call uncertain. Germline V gene sequence: CDR1 SEHNR, CDR2 FQNEAQ (reference sequence). The CDR3 sequence is 13 residues long. The V end was cut by 6 bases, the J end by 3 bases, with 10 bases between.

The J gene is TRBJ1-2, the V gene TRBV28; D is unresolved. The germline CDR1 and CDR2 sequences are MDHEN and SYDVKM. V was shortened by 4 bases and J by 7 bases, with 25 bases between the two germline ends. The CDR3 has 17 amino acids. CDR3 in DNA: TGTGCCAGCAGTTCCATCCGGACGGACCCATCTAGGGTTGGCTACACCTTC. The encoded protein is CASSSIRTDPSRVGYTF.

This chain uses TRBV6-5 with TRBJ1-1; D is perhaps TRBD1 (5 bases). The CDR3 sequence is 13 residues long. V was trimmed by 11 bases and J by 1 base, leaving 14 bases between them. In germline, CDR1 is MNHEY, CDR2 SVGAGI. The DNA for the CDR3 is TGTGCCGGCGGGGGAAGACGGAACACTGAAGCTTTCTTT. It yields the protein CAGGGRRNTEAFF.

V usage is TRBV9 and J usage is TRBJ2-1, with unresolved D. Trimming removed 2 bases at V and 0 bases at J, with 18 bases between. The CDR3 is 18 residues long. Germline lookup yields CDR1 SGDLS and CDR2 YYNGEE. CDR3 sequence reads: CASSVSRTAESSYNEQFF. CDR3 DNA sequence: TGTGCCAGCAGCGTCTCCAGGACGGCGGAAAGCTCCTACAATGAGCAGTTCTTC.

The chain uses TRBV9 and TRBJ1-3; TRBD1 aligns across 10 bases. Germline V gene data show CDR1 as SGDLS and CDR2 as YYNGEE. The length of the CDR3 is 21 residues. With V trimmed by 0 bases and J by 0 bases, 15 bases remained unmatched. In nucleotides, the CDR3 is TGTGCCAGCAGCGTAGGTATACCCGATTTGCGGACAGGGGGCTCTGGAAACACCATATATTTT. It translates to CASSVGIPDLRTGGSGNTIYF.

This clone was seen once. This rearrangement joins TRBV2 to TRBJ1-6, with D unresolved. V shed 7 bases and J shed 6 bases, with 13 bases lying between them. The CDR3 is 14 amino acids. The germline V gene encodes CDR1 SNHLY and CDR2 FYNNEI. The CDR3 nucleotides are TGTGCCAGCAAAAAAGAGGGTTCTAATTCACCCCTCCACTTT. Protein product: CASKKEGSNSPLHF.

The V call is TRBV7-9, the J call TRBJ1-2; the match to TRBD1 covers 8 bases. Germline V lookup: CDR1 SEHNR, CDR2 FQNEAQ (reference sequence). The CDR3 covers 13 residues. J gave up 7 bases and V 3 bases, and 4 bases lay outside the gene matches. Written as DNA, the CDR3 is TGTGCCAGCAGCTTGGACAGGGTTCCTGGCTACACCTTC. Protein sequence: CASSLDRVPGYTF.

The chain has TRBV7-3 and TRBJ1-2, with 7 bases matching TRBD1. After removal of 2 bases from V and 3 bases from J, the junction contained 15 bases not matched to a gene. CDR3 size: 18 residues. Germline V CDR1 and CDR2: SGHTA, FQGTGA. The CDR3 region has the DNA TGTGCCAGCAGCTTACACCGCGTATCAGGGACAGTGTACTATGGCTACACCTTC. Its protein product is CASSLHRVSGTVYYGYTF.

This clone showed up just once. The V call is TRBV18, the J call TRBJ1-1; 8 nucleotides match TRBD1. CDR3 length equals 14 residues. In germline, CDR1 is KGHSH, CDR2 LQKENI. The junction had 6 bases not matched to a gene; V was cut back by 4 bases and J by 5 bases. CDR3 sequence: CASSLGQEVTEAFF. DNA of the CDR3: TGTGCCAGCTCACTGGGACAGGAGGTGACTGAAGCTTTCTTT.

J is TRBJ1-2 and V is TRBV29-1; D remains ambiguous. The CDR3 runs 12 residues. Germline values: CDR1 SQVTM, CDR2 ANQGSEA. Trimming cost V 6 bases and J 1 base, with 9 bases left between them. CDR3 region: CSVGSNNYGYTF. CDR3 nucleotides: TGCAGCGTGGGGTCAAATAACTATGGCTACACCTTC.

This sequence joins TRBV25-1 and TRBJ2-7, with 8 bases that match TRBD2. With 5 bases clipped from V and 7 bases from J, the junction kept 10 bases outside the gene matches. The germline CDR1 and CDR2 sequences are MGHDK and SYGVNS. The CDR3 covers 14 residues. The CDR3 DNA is TGTGCCAGCAGTCCAACCGGGACTAGGAATGAGCAGTACTTC. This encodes CASSPTGTRNEQYF.

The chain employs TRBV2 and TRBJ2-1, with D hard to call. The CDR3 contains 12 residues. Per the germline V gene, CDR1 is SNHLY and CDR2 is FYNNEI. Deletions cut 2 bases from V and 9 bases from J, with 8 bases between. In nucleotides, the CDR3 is TGTGCCAGCAGTGAAACCCGCGGTGAGCAGTTCTTC. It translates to CASSETRGEQFF.

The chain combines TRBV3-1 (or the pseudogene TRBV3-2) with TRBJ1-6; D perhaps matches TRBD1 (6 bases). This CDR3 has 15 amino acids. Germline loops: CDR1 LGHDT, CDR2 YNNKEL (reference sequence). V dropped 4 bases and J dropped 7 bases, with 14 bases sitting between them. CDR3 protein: CASSPRDNWNSPLHF. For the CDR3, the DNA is TGTGCCAGCAGCCCGCGGGACAATTGGAATTCACCCCTCCACTTT.

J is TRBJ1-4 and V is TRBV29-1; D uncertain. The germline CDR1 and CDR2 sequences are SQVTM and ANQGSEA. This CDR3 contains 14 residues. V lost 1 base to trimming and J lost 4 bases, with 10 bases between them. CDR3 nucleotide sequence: TGCAGCGTTGAAGTACCGGCGGGTAATGAAAAACTGTTTTTT. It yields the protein CSVEVPAGNEKLFF.

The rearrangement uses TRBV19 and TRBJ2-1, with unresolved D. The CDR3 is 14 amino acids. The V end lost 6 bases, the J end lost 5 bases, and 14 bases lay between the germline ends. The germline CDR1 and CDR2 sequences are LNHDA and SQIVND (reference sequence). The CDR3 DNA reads TGTGCCAGTAGCCCTCTGGGCCGAAACAATGAGCAGTTCTTC. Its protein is CASSPLGRNNEQFF.

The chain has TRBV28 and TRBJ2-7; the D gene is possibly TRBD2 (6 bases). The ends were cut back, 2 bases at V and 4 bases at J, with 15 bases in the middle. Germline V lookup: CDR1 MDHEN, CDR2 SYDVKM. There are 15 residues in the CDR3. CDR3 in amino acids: CASSLRQGGRYEQYF. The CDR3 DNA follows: TGTGCCAGCAGTTTAAGGCAGGGAGGAAGGTACGAGCAGTACTTC.

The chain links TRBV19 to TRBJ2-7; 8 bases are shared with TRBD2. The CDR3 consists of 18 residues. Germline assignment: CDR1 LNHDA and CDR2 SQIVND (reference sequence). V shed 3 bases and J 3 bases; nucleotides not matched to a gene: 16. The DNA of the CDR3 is TGTGCCAGTAGTATGATGGGGCAGGGCCCGGCGGGAGGCTACGAGCAGTACTTC. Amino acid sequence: CASSMMGQGPAGGYEQYF.

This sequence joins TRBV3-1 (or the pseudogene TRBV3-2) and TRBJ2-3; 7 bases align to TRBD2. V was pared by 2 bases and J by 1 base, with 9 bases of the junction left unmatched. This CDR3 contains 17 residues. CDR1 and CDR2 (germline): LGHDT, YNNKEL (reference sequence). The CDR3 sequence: CASSQPQAGIRTDTQYF. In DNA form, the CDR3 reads TGTGCCAGCAGCCAACCTCAAGCGGGGATCCGCACAGATACGCAGTATTTT.

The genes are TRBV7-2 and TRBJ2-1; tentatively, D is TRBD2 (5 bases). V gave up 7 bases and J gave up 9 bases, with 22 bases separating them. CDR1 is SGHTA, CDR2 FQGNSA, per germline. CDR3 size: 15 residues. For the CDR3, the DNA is TGTGCCAGCACCGTCCAGGTCGGGCTAGCCAGTGAGCAGTTCTTC. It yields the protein CASTVQVGLASEQFF.

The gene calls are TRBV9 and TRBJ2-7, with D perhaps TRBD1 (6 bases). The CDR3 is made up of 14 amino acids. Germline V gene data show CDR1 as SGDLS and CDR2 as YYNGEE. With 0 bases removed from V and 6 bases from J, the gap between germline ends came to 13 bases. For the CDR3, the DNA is TGTGCCAGCAGCGTAGACCCCGACAGGTCCGAGCAGTACTTC. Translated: CASSVDPDRSEQYF. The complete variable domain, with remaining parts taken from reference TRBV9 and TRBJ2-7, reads DSGVTQTPKHLITATGQRVTLRCSPRSGDLSVYWYQQSLDQGLQFLIQYYNGEERAKGNILERFSAQQFPDLHSELNLSSLELGDSALYFCASSVDPDRSEQYFGPGTRLTVT.